Listed below are T cell receptor beta chains from one sample, sequenced in a study of blood T cell repertoires in COVID-19. The repertoire was sequenced with immunoSEQ multiplex PCR; TCRdb's copy has only in-frame clones and lacks some. The sample contains around 370,000 clones, around nine tenths of which appear only once. The sample consisted of peripheral blood. The receptors come from a woman between 18 and 29 years old who had recovered from COVID-19. Both conserved end residues are part of each CDR3. D genes are given only for firm matches. Size values are once, few and many counts, or a class for expanded clones, and some rows have none.

V gene	J gene	D gene	clone size	CDR3 protein	CDR3 DNA
TRBV5-1	TRBJ2-5	.	once	CASSQGQIEETQYF	TGCGCCAGCAGCCAAGGACAGATCGAAGAGACCCAGTACTTC
TRBV12-5	TRBJ2-1	.	.	CASGFGSDSYNEQFF	TGTGCTAGTGGTTTCGGGTCGGACTCCTACAATGAGCAGTTCTTC
TRBV6-2/TRBV6-3	TRBJ1-2	.	few	CASSYSRLAGYTF	TGTGCCAGCAGTTACTCGAGGCTCGCTGGCTACACCTTC
TRBV5-6	TRBJ2-3	.	.	CASSYLSGPGDTQYF	TGTGCCAGCAGCTACCTGAGCGGGCCCGGGGATACGCAGTATTTT
TRBV30	TRBJ1-4	.	.	CAHSGSEKLFF	TGTGCCCATTCCGGGAGTGAAAAACTGTTTTTT
TRBV27	TRBJ1-2	.	.	CASSSLTGTYGYTF	TGTGCCAGCAGTTCTTTGACAGGAACCTATGGCTACACCTTC
TRBV2	TRBJ2-3	.	.	CASSREARDTQYF	TGTGCCAGTTCCCGCGAGGCTAGGGATACGCAGTATTTT
TRBV30	TRBJ2-3	.	.	CAWTLGVGDRNTQYF	TGTGCCTGGACCCTAGGAGTCGGTGACAGGAATACGCAGTATTTT
TRBV19	TRBJ2-1	TRBD2	.	CASSSQRTSGRYNEQFF	TGTGCCAGTAGTTCGCAGAGGACTAGCGGGAGATACAATGAGCAGTTCTTC
TRBV9	TRBJ1-6	.	.	CASSVQGSNSPLHF	TGTGCCAGCAGCGTACAGGGTTCTAATTCACCCCTCCACTTT
TRBV29-1	TRBJ2-4	.	.	CSVEVVDGVVAKNIQYF	TGCAGCGTTGAAGTCGTCGACGGGGTGGTAGCCAAAAACATTCAGTACTTC
TRBV7-8	TRBJ1-3	TRBD1	once	CASSLGRRGRGNTIYF	TGTGCCAGCAGCTTAGGGCGCAGGGGGCGAGGAAACACCATATATTTT
TRBV5-1	TRBJ2-1	TRBD2	.	CASSLAAGGPYDEQFF	TGCGCCAGCAGCTTGGCCGCGGGAGGGCCGTATGATGAGCAGTTCTTC
TRBV29-1	TRBJ1-2	.	.	CSINTGLGYGYTF	TGCAGCATTAATACAGGGTTGGGCTATGGCTACACCTTC
TRBV3-1/TRBV3-2	TRBJ2-3	TRBD2	.	CASSPTGGKADTQYF	TGTGCCAGCAGCCCTACGGGAGGGAAGGCAGATACGCAGTATTTT
TRBV19	TRBJ1-2	TRBD1	.	CAIHRTGERGYTF	TGTGCCATCCACCGGACAGGGGAGCGAGGCTACACCTTC
TRBV12-3/TRBV12-4	TRBJ2-3	.	.	CASKISSTDTQYF	TGTGCCAGCAAAATTTCTAGCACAGATACGCAGTATTTT
TRBV5-4	TRBJ2-4	.	.	CASSQDRSRHIQYF	TGTGCCAGCAGCCAAGACAGGTCCCGGCACATTCAGTACTTC